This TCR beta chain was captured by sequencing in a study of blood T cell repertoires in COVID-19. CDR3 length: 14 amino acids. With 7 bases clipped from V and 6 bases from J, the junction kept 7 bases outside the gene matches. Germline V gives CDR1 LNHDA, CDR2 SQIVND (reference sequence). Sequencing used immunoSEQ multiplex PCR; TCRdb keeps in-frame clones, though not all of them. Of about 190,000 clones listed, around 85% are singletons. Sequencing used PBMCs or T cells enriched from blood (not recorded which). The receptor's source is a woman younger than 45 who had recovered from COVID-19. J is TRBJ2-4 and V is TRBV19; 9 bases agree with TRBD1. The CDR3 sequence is CASKPGTGTNIQYF. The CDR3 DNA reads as TGTGCCAGTAAACCGGGGACAGGGACAAACATTCAGTACTTC.